Sequencing of this T cell receptor beta chain was carried out in a study of cytomegalovirus exposure and HLA in healthy donors. CDR1 and CDR2 from the germline V gene are SGHRS and YFSETQ. V lost 7 bases and J 0 bases, leaving 14 bases between the germline ends. The CDR3 is 15 residues long. General study findings and limits: Across donors, most TCRs were seen rarely, yet some public ones were widespread. Rates of TCR association differed by HLA locus in a later analysis, with DRB1 highest and HLA-C lowest. Clonal expansion, a later analysis showed, was greater in HLA-associated TCR beta chains than in equally common others. Earlier findings revealed that most TCR beta V segments proved productive either about 87% or about 30% of the time.

On this clone itself: Its antigen is currently unknown.

The PCR contained 60 Vbeta and 13 Jbeta primers. Only in-frame clones appear in the TCRdb table, and some are missing; sequencing was by immunoSEQ multiplex PCR. Of more than 150,000 clones in the sample, 65% to 85% were seen once. The sequenced material came from PBMCs. The TCR originated in a girl under 18 in good health and CMV-seropositive. The V and J genes are TRBV5-1 and TRBJ1-3; D gene ambiguous. CDR3 in amino acids: CASSSGTASGNTIYF. The CDR3 DNA reads TGCGCCAGCTCCAGCGGCACAGCCTCTGGAAACACCATATATTTT.